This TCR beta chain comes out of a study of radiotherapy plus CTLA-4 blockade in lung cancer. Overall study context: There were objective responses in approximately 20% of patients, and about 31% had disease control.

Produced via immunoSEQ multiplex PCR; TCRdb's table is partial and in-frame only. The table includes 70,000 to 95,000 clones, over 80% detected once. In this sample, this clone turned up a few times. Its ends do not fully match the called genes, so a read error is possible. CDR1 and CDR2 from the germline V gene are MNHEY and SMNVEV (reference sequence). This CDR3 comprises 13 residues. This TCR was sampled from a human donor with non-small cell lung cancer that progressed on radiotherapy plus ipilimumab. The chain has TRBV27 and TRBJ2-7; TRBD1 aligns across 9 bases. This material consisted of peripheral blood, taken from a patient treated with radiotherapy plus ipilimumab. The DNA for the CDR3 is TGTGCCAGCAGTTTGGTCTCTGGACAGGGGAGGAGCTTC. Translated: CASSLVSGQGRSF.